This T cell receptor beta chain was captured in a study of blood T cell repertoires in COVID-19. About the research overall: T cells, B-cell-depleted T cells, or PBMCs provided the cDNA or gDNA that served as material.

The CDR3 sequence is 14 residues long. The V gene lost 0 bases and the J gene lost 2 bases, with 8 bases spanning the gap. Germline lookup yields CDR1 KGHSH and CDR2 LQKENI. Under the authors' procedure: Amplified reference gene primers provided the basis for estimating nucleated cell counts. Data came from immunoSEQ multiplex PCR; TCRdb stores just in-frame clones and leaves some out. V and J calls and clone size are copied from that table; D and trimming were computed from the DNA. The sample lists around 150,000 clones, approximately 95% occurring once. The clonotype was recovered from a woman aged 50 to 60 with acute or convalescent COVID-19. The sequencing sample was made of peripheral blood. The rearrangement joins TRBV18 to TRBJ2-7; D gene ambiguous. CDR3 nucleotides: TGTGCCAGCTCACCACCCGACACCCCCTACGAGCAGTACTTC. As protein: CASSPPDTPYEQYF.